The 9 T cell receptor beta chains in this list originate from one sample, sequenced in a study of technical replicates of blood from a few donors. Measured with immunoSEQ multiplex PCR; TCRdb has only the in-frame clones, and not every one. Among about 86,000 clones, 96% were seen once, and the ten largest hold 0.3% to 0.4%. The sequencing sample was made of T cells isolated from PBMCs. These receptors were collected from a human donor in good health.

The CDR3 coding sequence is TGTGCCAGCAGTGACTCGAAACAGGATCTTTACTATGGCTACACCTTC. Its protein product is CASSDSKQDLYYGYTF. The chain combines TRBV6-4 with TRBJ1-2; D perhaps matches TRBD1 (5 bases). This CDR3 has 16 residues. Trimming stripped 0 bases from V and 3 bases from J, with 14 bases between. CDR1 is MRHNA, CDR2 SNTAGT, per germline.

The chain combines TRBV30 with TRBJ2-6; tentatively, D is TRBD1 (5 bases). V gave up 5 bases and J gave up 0 bases, with 14 bases separating them. Germline-derived CDR1 and CDR2 are GTSNPN and SVGIG (reference sequence). This CDR3 region has 16 residues. As DNA, the CDR3 is TGTGCCTGGGAACAGGATAGCCCCTCTGGGGCCAACGTCCTGACTTTC. Encoded protein: CAWEQDSPSGANVLTF.

The chain uses TRBV5-8 and TRBJ1-1; possibly TRBD1 for D (5 bases). Germline V gene sequence: CDR1 SGHTS, CDR2 YDEGEE. The V end lost 1 base, the J end lost 4 bases, and 11 bases lay between the germline ends. This CDR3 is 14 amino acids long. The CDR3, as DNA: TGTGCCAGCAGCTTGCAGGGTCGTGGCACTGAAGCTTTCTTT. Protein product: CASSLQGRGTEAFF.

This chain joins TRBV9 and TRBJ1-2; D gene uncertain. Germline CDR1 SGDLS, CDR2 YYNGEE. The CDR3 sequence is 14 residues long. V lost 1 base to trimming and J lost 8 bases, with 15 bases between them. The CDR3 here is CASSVPGSAGGYTF. In DNA, the CDR3 is TGTGCCAGCAGCGTACCAGGTTCGGCGGGGGGCTACACCTTC. The whole variable domain, filled in from reference TRBV9 and TRBJ1-2, reads DSGVTQTPKHLITATGQRVTLRCSPRSGDLSVYWYQQSLDQGLQFLIQYYNGEERAKGNILERFSAQQFPDLHSELNLSSLELGDSALYFCASSVPGSAGGYTFGSGTRLTVV.

J is TRBJ1-5 and V is TRBV5-6; 9 bases line up with TRBD1. J lost 0 bases, V lost 3 bases, and 7 bases had no gene match. The CDR3 is made up of 17 amino acids. Germline CDR1 reads SGHDT; CDR2 reads YYEEEE. The CDR3 reads CASSSDRGSYSNQPQHF. The CDR3 DNA sequence: TGTGCCAGCAGCTCGGACAGGGGAAGTTATAGCAATCAGCCCCAGCATTTT.

The chain links TRBV27 to TRBJ2-1, with D perhaps TRBD2 (5 bases). The V gene lost 0 bases and the J gene lost 4 bases, with 13 bases spanning the gap. CDR3 length equals 16 residues. Germline CDR1 is MNHEY and CDR2 is SMNVEV (reference sequence). In DNA form, the CDR3 reads TGTGCCAGCAGTTTATCGTGGGGAGAGAGGTACAATGAGCAGTTCTTC. Its translation: CASSLSWGERYNEQFF.

This chain links TRBV27 with TRBJ2-1, with unresolved D. This CDR3 is 12 amino acids long. V was clipped by 5 bases and J by 5 bases, with 7 bases between them. Germline V gene sequence: CDR1 MNHEY, CDR2 SMNVEV (reference sequence). This CDR3 reads CASSPPNNEQFF. CDR3 DNA: TGTGCCAGCAGTCCCCCTAACAATGAGCAGTTCTTC.

The rearrangement uses TRBV6-1 and TRBJ1-1, with a possible D match to TRBD1 (5 bases). The CDR3 loop spans 14 amino acids. Trimming shortened V by 6 bases and J by 1 base, and 12 bases separated the two germline ends. Germline V gene sequence: CDR1 MNHNS, CDR2 SASEGT. The CDR3 nucleotides are TGTGCCAGCAGCCGAACTGGACAGAACACTGAAGCTTTCTTT. It yields the protein CASSRTGQNTEAFF.

The V and J genes are TRBV7-9 and TRBJ1-2; 8 bases map to TRBD1. Germline V gene data show CDR1 as SEHNR and CDR2 as FQNEAQ (reference sequence). V gave up 5 bases and J gave up 8 bases; unmatched junction bases: 4. The CDR3 has 12 residues. The CDR3: CASSQGATGYTF. CDR3 bases: TGTGCCAGCAGCCAGGGGGCTACGGGCTACACCTTC.